What follows are 30 T cell receptor beta chains derived from one specimen sequenced in a study of Tregs in tolerant kidney transplant recipients. Some clones are missing from TCRdb's copy, which holds only in-frame ones; the method was immunoSEQ multiplex PCR. This sample lists about 30,000 clones; its ten largest clones have about an eighth. Sequencing was performed on CD8+ T cells from blood, taken before the transplant. The receptors shown here come from a human donor who received a combined kidney and bone marrow transplant.

Of note for this clone: The read ends 3 residues before the CDR3 terminus; that terminus is restored from the germline J gene. This chain links TRBV20-1 with TRBJ1-2; no definite D call. Trimming left V 4 bases short and J 1 base short, with 4 bases between. The germline V gene encodes CDR1 DFQATT and CDR2 SNEGSKA (reference sequence). The CDR3 has 11 residues. This CDR3 is CSATSNYGYTF. CDR3 DNA, as far as it was read: TGCAGTGCTACTAGTAACTATGGC.

Points on this clone: The CDR3 end lies 3 residues beyond the end of the read and is filled in from the germline J gene. The chain combines TRBV5-1 with TRBJ2-7; the match to TRBD1 covers 8 bases. The length of the CDR3 is 14 residues. The germline gives CDR1 SGHRS, CDR2 YFSETQ. The J segment lost 5 bases and the V segment lost 5 bases, leaving 9 bases of the junction unmatched. Incomplete CDR3 DNA: TGCGCCAGCAGAAACGACAGGGGATTAGACGAG. This gives the protein CASRNDRGLDE. The full CDR3 protein reads CASRNDRGLDEQYF.

With respect to this clone: Sequencing ends 3 residues short of the CDR3 end; the germline J gene provides the rest. The chain is built from TRBV7-9 and TRBJ1-2, with no clear D. CDR1 and CDR2 (germline): SEHNR, FQNEAQ (reference sequence). The CDR3 runs 14 residues. The CDR3: CASSLVGAFYGYTF. Incomplete CDR3 DNA: TGTGCCAGCAGCTTAGTGGGCGCGTTCTACGGC.

A note on this clone: The CDR3 end lies 3 residues beyond the end of the read and is filled in from the germline J gene. The chain is built from TRBV20-1 and TRBJ2-1; 12 positions match TRBD1. Trimming cost V 6 bases and J 3 bases; bases outside gene matches: 6. The CDR3 runs to 15 residues. Germline loops: CDR1 DFQATT, CDR2 SNEGSKA (reference sequence). CDR3 DNA (partial): TGCAGTGCCCCTGGGACAGGGGGCTTCTACAATGAG. Translating it yields CSAPGTGGFYNE. From start to end, the CDR3 is CSAPGTGGFYNEQFF.

Concerning this clone: Sequencing ends 3 residues short of the CDR3 end; the germline J gene provides the rest. The chain recombines TRBV7-9 with TRBJ1-2; the D gene is possibly TRBD1 (5 bases). V lost 4 bases to trimming and J lost 5 bases, with 14 bases between them. Germline V gene lookup returns CDR1 SEHNR and CDR2 FQNEAQ (reference sequence). This CDR3 is 14 amino acids long. The CDR3 DNA, read in part, is TGTGCCAGCAGCTCAGGGCTGGCATGGTATGGC. Its protein product is CASSSGLAWYG. The full-length CDR3 reads as CASSSGLAWYGYTF. Looking up the rest from reference TRBV7-9 and TRBJ1-2 gives the full variable domain: DTGVSQNPRHKITKRGQNVTFRCDPISEHNRLYWYRQTLGQGPEFLTYFQNEAQLEKSRLLSDRFSAERPKGSFSTLEIQRTEQGDSAMYLCASSSGLAWYGYTFGSGTRLTVV.

For this clone: The read stops 3 residues short of the end of the CDR3; the missing end is completed from the germline J gene. The rearrangement links TRBV20-1 to TRBJ2-2, with D perhaps matching TRBD2 (6 bases). The V gene lost 1 base and the J gene lost 6 bases, with 24 bases spanning the gap. The germline gives CDR1 DFQATT, CDR2 SNEGSKA (reference sequence). CDR3 length: 18 residues. The CDR3 here is CSARGSPREAVRAGELFF. The covered CDR3 bases are TGCAGTGCTAGAGGCTCTCCCAGGGAGGCGGTTCGGGCCGGGGAG.

In the case of this clone: The read ends 3 residues before the CDR3 terminus; that terminus is restored from the germline J gene. The chain joins TRBV20-1 to TRBJ2-3; TRBD2 matches at 9 bases. V lost 0 bases, J lost 2 bases, and 3 bases stayed unmatched. In germline, CDR1 is DFQATT, CDR2 SNEGSKA (reference sequence). This CDR3 spans 15 amino acids. CDR3 sequence reads: CSARDPSGTTDTQYF. CDR3 DNA, as far as it was read: TGCAGTGCTAGAGACCCTAGCGGGACCACAGATACG.

Turning to this clone: The read halts 3 residues ahead of the CDR3 end, with the missing end drawn from the germline J gene. This chain links TRBV5-1 with TRBJ1-1; D ambiguous. Trimming removed 0 bases at V and 0 bases at J, with 3 bases between. From germline, CDR1 is SGHRS and CDR2 YFSETQ. The CDR3 sequence is 13 residues long. The chain's CDR3 is CASSLDMNTEAFF. The sequenced part of the CDR3 DNA is TGCGCCAGCAGCTTGGACATGAACACTGAA.

In the case of this clone: The CDR3 extends 3 residues past the end of the read, so its final part is completed from the germline J gene. The chain is built from TRBV20-1 and TRBJ2-3, with 8 bases that match TRBD2. The CDR3 length is 15 residues. CDR1 is DFQATT and CDR2 is SNEGSKA in the germline V gene (reference sequence). V lost 0 bases to trimming and J lost 1 base; unmatched junction nucleotides: 3. CDR3 DNA, as far as it was read: TGCAGTGCTAGAGATCGGGGGGGCGGCACAGATACG. Protein: CSARDRGGGTDT. The whole CDR3 region reads CSARDRGGGTDTQYF.

To note about this clone: Coverage ceases 3 residues before the CDR3 finishes, and the germline J gene fills in the end. V is TRBV7-9 and J is TRBJ2-1, with 9 bases matching TRBD2. The ends lost 7 bases at V and 7 bases at J; junction bases unmatched: 11. CDR3 length equals 15 residues. The germline V gene has CDR1 SEHNR and CDR2 FQNEAQ (reference sequence). The sequenced CDR3 bases are TGTGCCAGCAACCCTCGGGGAGCGGGAGGAAATGAG. It specifies CASNPRGAGGNE. The complete CDR3 protein is CASNPRGAGGNEQFF.

To note about this clone: With the read ending 3 residues before the CDR3 end, the germline J gene is used to fill in that end. The chain carries TRBV7-9 and TRBJ1-2; the D gene is possibly TRBD1 (5 bases). The V end lost 1 base, the J end lost 3 bases, and 12 bases lay between the germline ends. The germline V gene has CDR1 SEHNR and CDR2 FQNEAQ (reference sequence). The length of the CDR3 is 15 residues. Partial CDR3 DNA: TGTGCCAGCAGCTTAGTTGGGGCTTCGGACTATGGC. The encoded protein is CASSLVGASDYG. The CDR3, in full, reads CASSLVGASDYGYTF.

Points on this clone: The read ends 3 residues before the CDR3 terminus; that terminus is restored from the germline J gene. The chain carries TRBV19 and TRBJ1-1; no clear D. This CDR3 has 14 amino acids. Between the trimmed V and J ends, which lost 3 bases and 4 bases, there was a span of 12 bases. Germline CDR1 LNHDA, CDR2 SQIVND (reference sequence). The CDR3: CASSIAGFGTEAFF. The sequenced part of the CDR3 DNA is TGTGCCAGTAGTATCGCGGGTTTTGGCACTGAA.

Of note for this clone: The observed sequence ends 3 residues before the CDR3 terminus, with the missing tail filled in from the germline J gene. The V call is TRBV27, the J call TRBJ2-7; the match to TRBD2 covers 9 bases. The junction had 8 bases not matched to a gene; V was cut back by 5 bases and J by 3 bases. Germline V CDR1 and CDR2: MNHEY, SMNVEV (reference sequence). This CDR3 has 15 amino acids. The covered CDR3 bases are TGTGCCAGCAGTCCCTCTAGCGGGACGCACTACGAG. As protein: CASSPSSGTHYE. The CDR3 in its entirety is CASSPSSGTHYEQYF.

The CDR3 sequence is CASSSGQGFPYEQYF. The covered CDR3 bases are TGTGCCAGCAGCTCAGGACAGGGGTTTCCCTACGAG. This chain uses TRBV7-2 with TRBJ2-7; 9 nucleotides agree with TRBD1. The CDR3 is cut off 3 residues early in the read; its end comes from the germline J gene. V lost 4 bases to trimming and J lost 2 bases; unmatched junction nucleotides: 6. The CDR3 runs 15 residues. Germline V gives CDR1 SGHTA, CDR2 FQGNSA.

Note on this clone: Germline is not matched at one junction end, which may reflect a read error. Coverage ceases 3 residues before the CDR3 finishes, and the germline J gene fills in the end. This chain uses TRBV4-2 with TRBJ2-2; 10 positions match TRBD1. Germline lookup yields CDR1 LGHNA and CDR2 YNFKEQ. This CDR3 is 17 amino acids long. Partial CDR3 DNA: TGCGCCAGCAGCCAAGATCAGACAGGGGGCAACACCGGGGAG. Its protein is CASSQDQTGGNTGE. The full CDR3 sequence reads CASSQDQTGGNTGELFF.

A remark on this clone: The missing CDR3 end, 3 residues past where the read stops, is filled in from the germline J gene. The chain employs TRBV5-1 and TRBJ2-1; 12 nucleotides line up with TRBD2. The germline gives CDR1 SGHRS, CDR2 YFSETQ. CDR3 length equals 16 residues. J was trimmed by 4 bases and V by 3 bases; bases with no gene match: 5. Incomplete CDR3 DNA: TGCGCCAGCAGCTCCGTCCTAGCGGGAGGGTACAATGAG. It translates to CASSSVLAGGYNE. The CDR3 in full is CASSSVLAGGYNEQFF.

For this clone: The read stops 3 residues short of the end of the CDR3; the missing end is completed from the germline J gene. This chain connects TRBV6-2 or TRBV6-3 to TRBJ2-7; 8 bases agree with TRBD1. V lost 0 bases, J lost 4 bases, and 2 bases stayed unmatched. This CDR3 spans 14 amino acids. Germline assignment: CDR1 MNHEY and CDR2 SVGEGT. CDR3 loop: CASSYSTGGYEQYF. Partial CDR3 DNA: TGTGCCAGCAGTTACTCCACAGGGGGGTACGAG.

On this clone itself: The observed sequence ends 3 residues before the CDR3 terminus, with the missing tail filled in from the germline J gene. The chain combines TRBV5-6 with TRBJ2-1, with 9 bases that match TRBD2. J was trimmed by 8 bases and V by 2 bases; bases with no gene match: 8. The CDR3 is 15 residues long. Germline CDR1 SGHDT, CDR2 YYEEEE. CDR3 protein: CASSLMDSGSDEQFF. CDR3 bases read: TGTGCCAGCAGCTTAATGGATAGCGGGAGCGATGAG.

Points on this clone: The missing CDR3 end, 3 residues past where the read stops, is filled in from the germline J gene. J is TRBJ1-5 and V is TRBV19; a possible D gene is TRBD1 (6 bases). The length of the CDR3 is 15 residues. CDR1 is LNHDA and CDR2 is SQIVND in the germline V gene (reference sequence). V lost 4 bases and J 8 bases, leaving 18 bases between the germline ends. This CDR3 reads CASSTSGGGGEPQHF. The sequenced part of the CDR3 DNA is TGTGCCAGTAGTACATCCGGCGGGGGCGGGGAGCCC.

For this clone: The missing CDR3 end, 3 residues past where the read stops, is filled in from the germline J gene. This rearrangement joins TRBV5-6 to TRBJ2-5; D unresolved. V lost 0 bases to trimming and J lost 1 base, with 7 bases between them. Germline CDR1 is SGHDT and CDR2 is YYEEEE. The CDR3 runs 14 residues. The CDR3 here is CASSLGLRQETQYF. The covered CDR3 bases are TGTGCCAGCAGCTTGGGACTTCGCCAAGAGACC.

Of note for this clone: The missing CDR3 end, 3 residues past where the read stops, is filled in from the germline J gene. This chain connects TRBV6-4 to TRBJ2-5; a possible D gene is TRBD1 (5 bases). Germline loops: CDR1 MRHNA, CDR2 SNTAGT. The germline V and J ends were trimmed by 6 bases and 2 bases, with 22 bases remaining between them. This CDR3 is built from 17 residues. The CDR3 DNA, read in part, is TGTGCCAGCAGAGACCGATTAGACAGCTACACTCAAGAGACC. It encodes CASRDRLDSYTQET. The whole CDR3 reads CASRDRLDSYTQETQYF.

Notes on this clone: The CDR3 end falls 3 residues outside the read, so it is completed with the germline J gene. This rearrangement joins TRBV20-1 to TRBJ2-2, with 7 bases lining up with TRBD2. CDR1 DFQATT and CDR2 SNEGSKA come from the germline V gene (reference sequence). J lost 4 bases, V lost 5 bases, and 4 bases had no gene match. The CDR3 sequence is 13 residues long. Partial CDR3 DNA: TGCAGTGCTCTACTAGCGAGCACCGGGGAG. Amino acid sequence: CSALLASTGE. The full CDR3 is CSALLASTGELFF.

In the case of this clone: With the read ending 3 residues before the CDR3 end, the germline J gene is used to fill in that end. The chain couples TRBV14 to TRBJ2-7, with TRBD1 matching 8 bases. The CDR3 length is 14 residues. Looked up from germline, CDR1 is SGHDN and CDR2 is FVKESK. J gave up 2 bases and V 5 bases, and 5 bases lay outside the gene matches. The CDR3 protein is CASSSRDRTYEQYF. The sequenced part of the CDR3 DNA is TGTGCCAGCAGCAGCAGGGACAGGACCTACGAG.

A remark on this clone: The CDR3 is cut off 3 residues early in the read; its end comes from the germline J gene. The V call is TRBV20-1, the J call TRBJ2-1; D gene unclear. The CDR3 runs 15 residues. Germline V lookup: CDR1 DFQATT, CDR2 SNEGSKA (reference sequence). V was trimmed by 3 bases and J by 6 bases, leaving 18 bases between them. The CDR3 bases that were read are TGCAGTGCTAGTCCTCTGGCTCTGGCCCCCAATGAG. It translates to CSASPLALAPNE. The CDR3 in its entirety is CSASPLALAPNEQFF.

The CDR3 sequence: CASSANAQGDQPQHF. The sequenced CDR3 bases are TGTGCCAGTAGTGCAAATGCACAGGGGGATCAGCCC. The V gene is TRBV19, the J gene TRBJ1-5, with 8 bases that match TRBD1. The CDR3 is cut off 3 residues early in the read; its end comes from the germline J gene. The CDR3 consists of 15 residues. The J segment lost 5 bases and the V segment lost 5 bases, leaving 8 bases of the junction unmatched. Germline V gives CDR1 LNHDA, CDR2 SQIVND (reference sequence).

Comment on this clone: Coverage ceases 3 residues before the CDR3 finishes, and the germline J gene fills in the end. The J gene is TRBJ2-1, the V gene TRBV19; possibly TRBD2 for D (5 bases). The germline CDR1 and CDR2 sequences are LNHDA and SQIVND (reference sequence). Trimming removed 4 bases from V and 5 bases from J, with 15 bases in between. There are 15 residues in the CDR3. The CDR3 bases that were read are TGTGCCAGTAGTACGTGGCTGAGGGCTCACAATGAG. Residues: CASSTWLRAHNE. The full CDR3 protein reads CASSTWLRAHNEQFF.

Remarks on this clone: The CDR3 end lies 3 residues beyond the end of the read and is filled in from the germline J gene. The gene calls are TRBV7-3 and TRBJ1-3, with a possible D match to TRBD1 (6 bases). This CDR3 is built from 12 residues. Germline CDR1 reads SGHTA; CDR2 reads FQGTGA. CDR3 in amino acids: CASSPTNRVIYF. The DNA read from the CDR3 is TGTGCCAGCAGCCCCACGAACAGGGTA.

The CDR3 sequence is CASSRQTGVWETQYF. CDR3 DNA (partial): TGTGCCAGCAGCCGGCAGACAGGGGTTTGGGAGACC. The J gene is TRBJ2-5, the V gene TRBV11-1; 8 positions agree with TRBD1. The observed sequence ends 3 residues before the CDR3 terminus, with the missing tail filled in from the germline J gene. The V segment lost 5 bases and the J segment 5 bases; nucleotides outside the gene matches: 10. The CDR3 covers 15 residues. Germline loops: CDR1 SGHAT, CDR2 FQDESV (reference sequence).

Details on this clone: The read comes to an end 3 residues before the CDR3 does, leaving the germline J gene to fill in the end. This rearrangement joins TRBV19 to TRBJ1-1; D unclear. The CDR3 spans 15 residues. The V and J ends lost 5 bases and 1 base respectively, with 14 bases between them. Germline V lookup: CDR1 LNHDA, CDR2 SQIVND (reference sequence). The part of the CDR3 DNA that was read is TGTGCCAGTAGTCTTTCCAGGCTACCGAACACTGAA. It codes for CASSLSRLPNTE. The full CDR3 reads CASSLSRLPNTEAFF.

Concerning this clone: The read gets to within 3 residues of the CDR3 end, and the germline J gene fills in the rest. The chain couples TRBV2 to TRBJ1-5; TRBD1 matches 8 bases. This CDR3 spans 16 amino acids. Trimming at V came to 4 bases and at J to 5 bases, leaving 10 bases not matched to a gene. Germline V gene sequence: CDR1 SNHLY, CDR2 FYNNEI. CDR3 amino acids: CASSGRTGFVDQPQHF. The sequenced part of the CDR3 DNA is TGTGCCAGCAGTGGACGGACAGGGTTCGTTGATCAGCCC.